Below are 24 T cell receptor beta chains sequenced from a single sample in a study of Ad26.COV2.S vaccination and SARS-CoV-2 variants. This sample's treatment: 15 to 20 received Ad26.COV2.S at low or high dose, single or two shots; 5 received placebo; per-sample allocation not given. Day 63 after the first injection of vaccine or placebo was the sampling time. Clones were sequenced by immunoSEQ multiplex PCR, and TCRdb holds only the in-frame ones, with some missing. The data hold hundreds of thousands of clones, with about 88% observed a single time. Material: peripheral blood, obtained in a trial of Ad26.COV2.S vaccine versus placebo. The receptor set was obtained from a person between 18 and 65 years old who received the Ad26.COV2.S COVID-19 vaccine or a placebo.

The chain joins TRBV7-8 to TRBJ2-7; a weak D match, TRBD1 (6 bases). The CDR3 runs to 16 residues. The ends were cut back, 0 bases at V and 0 bases at J, with 12 bases in the middle. Germline V gene sequence: CDR1 SGHVS, CDR2 FQNEAQ. CDR3 DNA: TGTGCCAGCAGCTTAGCACAGGGTAGGGGCTCCTACGAGCAGTACTTC. This gives the protein CASSLAQGRGSYEQYF.

V is TRBV6-5 and J is TRBJ1-5; possible D gene TRBD1, 6 bases. Looked up from germline, CDR1 is MNHEY and CDR2 is SVGAGI. This CDR3 has 15 residues. Trimming pared 0 bases from V and 4 bases from J, leaving 10 bases between. CDR3 region: CASSYSGGWNQPQHF. CDR3 nucleotide sequence: TGTGCCAGCAGTTACTCGGGGGGCTGGAATCAGCCCCAGCATTTT.

The CDR3 reads CASSLDPGKNEKLFF. The CDR3 DNA reads TGTGCCAGCAGCTTAGATCCGGGGAAAAATGAAAAACTGTTTTTT. The rearrangement uses TRBV7-9 and TRBJ1-4; D unclear. The germline gives CDR1 SEHNR, CDR2 FQNEAQ (reference sequence). Trimming took 1 base from V and 5 from J, leaving 11 bases between them. This CDR3 contains 15 residues.

This clone was detected a few times. The chain links TRBV9 to TRBJ2-1; D might be TRBD2 (5 bases). Trimming shortened V by 0 bases and J by 1 base, and 11 bases separated the two germline ends. The CDR3 consists of 16 residues. Germline loops: CDR1 SGDLS, CDR2 YYNGEE. The CDR3 is CASSVDRGLSYNEQFF. CDR3 in DNA: TGTGCCAGCAGCGTAGACCGGGGATTGTCCTACAATGAGCAGTTCTTC.

This clone is a singleton in its sample. This chain connects TRBV27 to TRBJ1-2, with 9 bases aligning to TRBD1. Germline values: CDR1 MNHEY, CDR2 SMNVEV (reference sequence). V gave up 3 bases and J gave up 4 bases; unmatched junction bases: 3. The CDR3 covers 14 residues. CDR3 region: CASSFTGGGYGYTF. The CDR3 nucleotides read TGTGCCAGCAGTTTTACAGGGGGCGGCTATGGCTACACCTTC.

The rearrangement joins TRBV18 to TRBJ2-3; D remains unclear. The CDR3 spans 14 residues. Germline loops: CDR1 KGHSH, CDR2 LQKENI. V lost 3 bases and J lost 3, with 10 bases in between. The CDR3 region is CASSPVLRTDTQYF. DNA of the CDR3: TGTGCCAGCTCACCCGTACTGAGGACAGATACGCAGTATTTT.

The CDR3 reads CASSSYDGVEAFF. The CDR3 nucleotides are TGTGCCAGCAGTTCCTACGACGGAGTCGAAGCTTTCTTT. The gene calls are TRBV12-3 or TRBV12-4 and TRBJ1-1, with D uncertain. The CDR3 is 13 residues long. Trimming removed 4 bases at V and 8 bases at J, with 14 bases between.

There are a few counts of this clone. The chain links TRBV6-6 to TRBJ1-1; D is unresolved. Germline V gives CDR1 MNHNY, CDR2 SVGAGI (reference sequence). The CDR3 runs to 13 residues. The germline V and J ends were trimmed by 4 bases and 6 bases, with 12 bases remaining between them. CDR3 DNA: TGTGCCAGCAGTTTTTTGGATCGCCCTGAAGCTTTCTTT. Encoded protein: CASSFLDRPEAFF.

The V gene is TRBV7-2, the J gene TRBJ2-4; D is possibly TRBD2 (5 bases). This CDR3 is 16 amino acids long. Germline values: CDR1 SGHTA, CDR2 FQGNSA. The germline V and J ends were trimmed by 2 bases and 0 bases, with 11 bases remaining between them. The CDR3 DNA reads as TGTGCCAGCAGCTTATCGCTCGGGATAGCCAAAAACATTCAGTACTTC. The encoded protein is CASSLSLGIAKNIQYF.

The chain has TRBV5-4 and TRBJ2-7; 10 nucleotides match TRBD1. The CDR3 is 16 amino acids. V shed 0 bases and J 3 bases; nucleotides not matched to a gene: 6. The V gene's germline CDR1 is SGHNT and CDR2 YYREEE (reference sequence). The CDR3 region is CASSLGTGTGVYEQYF. The DNA of the CDR3 is TGTGCCAGCAGCTTGGGGACCGGGACAGGGGTCTACGAGCAGTACTTC.

The rearrangement joins TRBV6-2 or TRBV6-3 to TRBJ2-7; 11 positions agree with TRBD2. This CDR3 has 14 amino acids. V shed 6 bases, J shed 2 bases, and the junction held 3 bases outside the gene matches. CDR1 is MNHEY, CDR2 SVGEGT, per germline. DNA for the CDR3: TGTGCCAGCAGCCTAGCGGGGGGCCCCTACGAGCAGTACTTC. Translated, it gives CASSLAGGPYEQYF.

The chain combines TRBV19 with TRBJ2-1, with D hard to call. The V and J ends lost 7 bases and 5 bases respectively, with 12 bases between them. The V gene's germline CDR1 is LNHDA and CDR2 SQIVND (reference sequence). The CDR3 is 13 residues long. CDR3 residues: CASTRASNNEQFF. In DNA, the CDR3 is TGTGCCAGTACTCGAGCCAGTAACAATGAGCAGTTCTTC. The full variable domain, completed using reference TRBV19 and TRBJ2-1, is DGGITQSPKYLFRKEGQNVTLSCEQNLNHDAMYWYRQDPGQGLRLIYYSQIVNDFQKGDIAEGYSVSREKKESFPLTVTSAQKNPTAFYLCASTRASNNEQFFGPGTRLTVL.

In its sample, this clone was seen a few times. The V call is TRBV30, the J call TRBJ1-3; TRBD1 agrees at 9 bases. The junction had 2 bases not matched to a gene; V was cut back by 5 bases and J by 0 bases. Germline V gives CDR1 GTSNPN, CDR2 SVGIG (reference sequence). This CDR3 comprises 14 residues. The CDR3 region has the DNA TGTGCCTGGGGGACAGGGCGCTCTGGAAACACCATATATTTT. Translated, it gives CAWGTGRSGNTIYF. Complete variable domain (other parts from reference TRBV30 and TRBJ1-3): SQTIHQWPATLVQPVGSPLSLECTVEGTSNPNLYWYRQAAGRGLQLLFYSVGIGQISSEVPQNLSASRPQDRQFILSSKKLLLSDSGFYLCAWGTGRSGNTIYFGEGSWLTVV.

This chain joins TRBV7-2 and TRBJ2-7; possible D gene TRBD1, 6 bases. Trimming stripped 6 bases from V and 0 bases from J, with 15 bases between. CDR3 length: 15 amino acids. Germline V gives CDR1 SGHTA, CDR2 FQGNSA. CDR3 sequence reads: CASSSTGTSSYEQYF. The DNA of the CDR3 is TGTGCCAGCAGTTCAACAGGGACCAGCTCCTACGAGCAGTACTTC.

J is TRBJ1-2 and V is TRBV7-9; TRBD1 matches 7 bases. With V trimmed by 3 bases and J by 8 bases, 9 bases remained unmatched. In germline, CDR1 is SEHNR, CDR2 FQNEAQ (reference sequence). The CDR3 length is 14 residues. CDR3 sequence reads: CASSLAGGLHGYTF. The CDR3 DNA follows: TGTGCCAGCAGCTTGGCAGGGGGTTTGCACGGCTACACCTTC. Drawing the rest from reference TRBV7-9 and TRBJ1-2, the complete variable domain is DTGVSQNPRHKITKRGQNVTFRCDPISEHNRLYWYRQTLGQGPEFLTYFQNEAQLEKSRLLSDRFSAERPKGSFSTLEIQRTEQGDSAMYLCASSLAGGLHGYTFGSGTRLTVV.

This chain uses TRBV11-3 with TRBJ2-2; the D is unclear. From germline, CDR1 is SGHNT and CDR2 YENEEA. The CDR3 extends over 13 amino acids. V lost 1 base to trimming and J lost 3 bases, with 3 bases between them. The CDR3 coding sequence is TGTGCCAGCAGCTTAGTTGACACCGGGGAGCTGTTTTTT. This codes for CASSLVDTGELFF.

The J gene is TRBJ2-3, the V gene TRBV7-9; the match to TRBD1 covers 7 bases. Germline values: CDR1 SEHNR, CDR2 FQNEAQ (reference sequence). CDR3 size: 14 residues. With V trimmed by 10 bases and J by 5 bases, 12 bases remained unmatched. CDR3 loop: CATEGGPGGDTQYF. CDR3 nucleotide sequence: TGTGCCACCGAAGGGGGACCAGGGGGAGATACGCAGTATTTT.

This clone has only one observation. The chain employs TRBV19 and TRBJ2-3, with 10 nucleotides matching TRBD2. V shed 8 bases, J shed 4 bases, and the junction held 12 bases outside the gene matches. There are 16 residues in the CDR3. Germline CDR1 is LNHDA and CDR2 is SQIVND (reference sequence). The CDR3 nucleotides read TGTGCCAGTGAGGACCAAGCGGGGGGGCCATCAGATACGCAGTATTTT. Translated: CASEDQAGGPSDTQYF.

The chain employs TRBV19 and TRBJ1-6; D call uncertain. Trimming left V 5 bases short and J 10 bases short, with 18 bases between. Germline values: CDR1 LNHDA, CDR2 SQIVND (reference sequence). The CDR3 extends over 15 amino acids. The CDR3 loop is CASSSPLDFRSPLHF. The CDR3 DNA is TGTGCCAGTAGTTCGCCTTTGGATTTTAGATCACCCCTCCACTTT.

The V call is TRBV9, the J call TRBJ1-3, with D tentatively TRBD1 (5 bases). The CDR3 runs 17 residues. The germline V gene encodes CDR1 SGDLS and CDR2 YYNGEE. Trimming took off 3 bases at V and 4 bases at J, with 20 bases between the two ends. The DNA for the CDR3 is TGTGCCAGCAGCGACCCTGGGGCGTGGGGGAAAGGAAACACCATATATTTT. This encodes CASSDPGAWGKGNTIYF.

This chain joins TRBV5-1 and TRBJ2-1, with 11 bases that match TRBD1. Germline-derived CDR1 and CDR2 are SGHRS and YFSETQ. The J segment lost 6 bases and the V segment lost 4 bases, leaving 6 bases of the junction unmatched. There are 15 residues in the CDR3. CDR3 loop: CASSGTGGRVNEQFF. DNA for the CDR3: TGCGCCAGCAGCGGGACAGGGGGACGGGTCAATGAGCAGTTCTTC.

The V call is TRBV7-6, the J call TRBJ2-3, with 8 bases aligning to TRBD1. The CDR3 contains 15 residues. Germline V gene data show CDR1 as SGHVS and CDR2 as FNYEAQ. The V and J ends lost 5 bases and 3 bases, in that order; junction bases with no gene match: 7. The CDR3 DNA sequence: TGTGCCAGCAGCCCCAGGGACAGGCATACAGATACGCAGTATTTT. This encodes CASSPRDRHTDTQYF.

The chain recombines TRBV19 with TRBJ1-6; no clear D gene. The V end was cut by 8 bases, the J end by 12 bases, with 11 bases between. The CDR3 consists of 11 residues. Germline V gene data show CDR1 as LNHDA and CDR2 as SQIVND (reference sequence). CDR3 sequence (DNA): TGTGCCAGTGGGATTAAAGGACCCCTCCACTTT. It specifies CASGIKGPLHF.

The rearrangement joins TRBV7-8 to TRBJ2-1; D is unclear. Germline V gene sequence: CDR1 SGHVS, CDR2 FQNEAQ. This CDR3 has 18 residues. Trimming cost V 2 bases and J 0 bases, with 17 bases left between them. The CDR3: CASSLYPDRSSSYNEQFF. The CDR3 coding sequence is TGTGCCAGCAGCTTATATCCAGACCGTTCTAGCTCCTACAATGAGCAGTTCTTC.